The 14 T cell receptor beta chains reported below all come from one sample, sequenced in a study of CD8 T cells in ankylosing spondylitis. TCRdb re-called the 5' RACE reads through MiXCR, storing one row per CDR3 protein. The sample has hundreds of thousands of distinct CDR3 sequences; about 20% are singletons. Sample: blood, either unsorted or a sorted T cell fraction (not recorded which). The receptors derive from a male donor with ankylosing spondylitis or in good health (not recorded which).

The chain combines TRBV27 with TRBJ1-2, with D possibly matching TRBD1 (6 bases). Germline V gene lookup returns CDR1 MNHEY and CDR2 SMNVEV (reference sequence). The V end was cut by 2 bases, the J end by 3 bases, with 13 bases between. The CDR3 is made up of 15 amino acids. The CDR3 DNA reads as TGTGCCAGCAGTTTACAGGGCAGGGGCGACTATGGCTACACCTTC. This translates into CASSLQGRGDYGYTF.

The J gene is TRBJ2-2, the V gene TRBV12-3 or TRBV12-4; D gene unclear. Trimming shortened V by 0 bases and J by 0 bases, and 8 bases separated the two germline ends. The CDR3 spans 16 residues. The CDR3 sequence: CASSLASPTNTGELFF. In nucleotides, the CDR3 is TGTGCCAGCAGTTTAGCATCACCGACGAACACCGGGGAGCTGTTTTTT.

V gene TRBV12-3 or TRBV12-4 combines with J gene TRBJ2-1; D is unclear. This CDR3 contains 14 residues. Between the trimmed V and J ends, which lost 7 bases and 10 bases, there was a span of 20 bases. The CDR3 is CASTPRLGKAEQFF. The CDR3 nucleotides are TGTGCCAGCACCCCGCGCCTAGGGAAAGCGGAGCAGTTCTTC.

V gene TRBV28 combines with J gene TRBJ2-1, with D perhaps matching TRBD1 (6 bases). The CDR3 loop spans 13 amino acids. The V and J ends lost 6 bases and 3 bases respectively, with 9 bases between them. Germline CDR1 reads MDHEN; CDR2 reads SYDVKM. The CDR3 DNA sequence: TGTGCCAGCAGGCAGGGGATCTACAATGAGCAGTTCTTC. Translating gives CASRQGIYNEQFF.

This clonotype showed up just a few times. J is TRBJ2-1 and V is TRBV10-3; 10 nucleotides agree with TRBD1. The CDR3 is 15 residues long. The germline gives CDR1 ENHRY, CDR2 SYGVKD. The V and J ends lost 6 bases and 3 bases, in that order; junction bases with no gene match: 5. The CDR3, as DNA: TGTGCCATCAGAGCCGGGACAGGGGACTACAATGAGCAGTTCTTC. It translates to CAIRAGTGDYNEQFF.

Only a few counts were recorded for this clonotype. The chain links TRBV12-3 or TRBV12-4 to TRBJ2-2; D unclear. V was cut by 6 bases and J by 1 base, with 9 bases left in between. CDR3 length equals 14 residues. CDR3: CASSNYRNTGELFF. In DNA, the CDR3 is TGTGCCAGCAGCAACTACAGGAACACCGGGGAGCTGTTTTTT.

A few counts support this clonotype. The chain links TRBV12-3 or TRBV12-4 to TRBJ2-3; 8 nucleotides agree with TRBD1. V was pared by 2 bases and J by 2 bases, with 6 bases of the junction left unmatched. The CDR3 extends over 16 amino acids. CDR3 in amino acids: CASSLWTGLITDTQYF. The CDR3 DNA sequence: TGTGCCAGCAGTTTATGGACAGGGCTAATCACAGATACGCAGTATTTT.

This chain joins TRBV27 and TRBJ2-7; D remains unclear. Between the trimmed V and J ends, which lost 8 bases and 1 base, there was a span of 6 bases. The CDR3 spans 11 residues. Germline values: CDR1 MNHEY, CDR2 SMNVEV (reference sequence). As DNA, the CDR3 is TGTGCCAGCGGGTTTTCCTACGAGCAGTACTTC. Residues: CASGFSYEQYF.

This clonotype was counted a few times. V usage is TRBV12-3 or TRBV12-4 and J usage is TRBJ1-5, with D unclear. CDR3 length: 13 residues. V was trimmed by 5 bases and J by 4 bases, leaving 9 bases between them. CDR3 loop: CASSILRNQPQHF. The DNA for the CDR3 is TGTGCCAGCAGTATACTCAGAAATCAGCCCCAGCATTTT.

This clonotype was found a few times. The chain joins TRBV29-1 to TRBJ2-2; D is possibly TRBD1 or TRBD2 (5 bases each). V lost 4 bases and J 6 bases, leaving 18 bases between the germline ends. This CDR3 spans 15 amino acids. CDR1 and CDR2 (germline): SQVTM, ANQGSEA. DNA for the CDR3: TGCAGCGTTGTTGATTCAGGGAGATCCGCCGGGGAGCTGTTTTTT. Protein sequence: CSVVDSGRSAGELFF.

This chain uses TRBV4-1 with TRBJ2-7; D is ambiguous. Germline V gene sequence: CDR1 MGHRA, CDR2 YSYEKL. CDR3 length equals 15 residues. V was pared by 6 bases and J by 1 base, with 16 bases between. CDR3: CASRQTGRISYEQYF. The CDR3 bases are TGCGCCAGCAGGCAAACCGGAAGAATATCCTACGAGCAGTACTTC.

This clonotype was picked up a small number of times. The V call is TRBV7-6, the J call TRBJ2-1; TRBD2 matches 7 bases. This CDR3 has 13 residues. Germline lookup yields CDR1 SGHVS and CDR2 FNYEAQ. V trimming: 5 bases; J trimming: 12 bases; junction bases outside the gene matches: 10. Here the CDR3 reads CASSPEGGEGQFF. The CDR3, as DNA: TGTGCCAGCAGCCCCGAGGGTGGGGAGGGGCAGTTCTTC.

This clonotype was seen only a few times. The chain combines TRBV4-1 with TRBJ1-6; D is possibly TRBD1 (5 bases). Germline lookup yields CDR1 MGHRA and CDR2 YSYEKL. V was shortened by 3 bases and J by 15 bases, with 12 bases between the two germline ends. The CDR3 spans 12 residues. The CDR3 sequence: CASSQGDGILHF. The CDR3 nucleotides are TGCGCCAGCAGCCAGGGGGACGGAATCCTCCACTTT.

The chain uses TRBV7-9 and TRBJ2-7; TRBD1 matches 8 bases. With 5 bases clipped from V and 5 bases from J, the junction kept 5 bases outside the gene matches. CDR1 and CDR2 from the germline V gene are SEHNR and FQNEAQ (reference sequence). The length of the CDR3 is 13 residues. The DNA for the CDR3 is TGTGCCAGCAGCAAGACAGGGGTCGACGAGCAGTACTTC. Translating it yields CASSKTGVDEQYF.